The next 22 T cell receptor beta chains were all read from a single sample in a study of post-analysis software for immune sequencing data. Tagging with unique molecular identifiers was a feature of the TCR beta cDNA libraries. Using its own MiXCR run on the PCR reads, TCRdb lists one record per CDR3 protein. Of some 890,000 distinct CDR3 sequences listed, about 50% were seen once; the top ten hold about 4.5%. For these TCRs, the target antigens are not known. Overall study findings and caveats: There were roughly 5 TRBV segments more frequent in patients than controls, and TRBV5-6, TRBV5-1 and TRBV20-1 were among them.

Sequenced sample: blood. The origin of the receptors is a girl aged 5-17 years with multiple sclerosis.

CDR3 protein: CSVAGPAGDTQYF. CDR3 DNA: TGCAGCGTTGCCGGCCCGGCAGGAGATACGCAGTATTTT. The rearrangement links TRBV29-1 to TRBJ2-3; no clear D. Trimming cost V 4 bases and J 5 bases, with 13 bases left between them. The CDR3 has 13 residues. The germline gives CDR1 SQVTM, CDR2 ANQGSEA.

The gene calls are TRBV7-9 and TRBJ2-3; possible D gene TRBD1, 6 bases. Trimming removed 10 bases from V and 6 bases from J, with 17 bases in between. The germline CDR1 and CDR2 sequences are SEHNR and FQNEAQ (reference sequence). This CDR3 contains 13 residues. The CDR3 nucleotides are TGTGCCACGAAACAGGGACGGCAGGATACGCAGTATTTT. This codes for CATKQGRQDTQYF.

The chain has TRBV20-1 and TRBJ2-1, with D tentatively TRBD2 (6 bases). The germline V and J ends were trimmed by 2 bases and 5 bases, with 25 bases remaining between them. The germline V gene has CDR1 DFQATT and CDR2 SNEGSKA (reference sequence). The CDR3 extends over 18 amino acids. This CDR3 is CSARPPGLATMNDNEQFF. The CDR3 bases are TGCAGTGCTAGACCCCCGGGACTGGCGACAATGAACGACAATGAGCAGTTCTTC.

The genes are TRBV2 and TRBJ1-1, with a possible D match to TRBD1 (5 bases). With 7 bases removed from V and 6 bases from J, the gap between germline ends came to 15 bases. The CDR3 spans 13 residues. Per germline, CDR1 SNHLY and CDR2 FYNNEI. The CDR3 region has the DNA TGTGCCAGCACCCCTAGGGGTGAGCCTGAAGCTTTCTTT. It codes for CASTPRGEPEAFF.

This clonotype was recorded a few times. The chain carries TRBV20-1 and TRBJ2-7; possibly TRBD2 for D (5 bases). Per the germline V gene, CDR1 is DFQATT and CDR2 is SNEGSKA (reference sequence). The CDR3 has 14 residues. The germline V and J ends were trimmed by 0 bases and 1 base, with 10 bases remaining between them. The CDR3 loop reads CSAREAGWSYEQYF. In DNA, the CDR3 is TGCAGTGCTAGAGAGGCGGGCTGGTCCTACGAGCAGTACTTC.

V and J are TRBV2 and TRBJ2-7; D call uncertain. The CDR3 runs 15 residues. Trimming took off 8 bases at V and 3 bases at J, with 20 bases between the two ends. CDR1 is SNHLY and CDR2 is FYNNEI in the germline V gene. The CDR3 coding sequence is TGTGCCAGCTATGCAGCCCGGGCTGGGCACTACGAGCAGTACTTC. Translation: CASYAARAGHYEQYF.

This clonotype has just one count. The J gene is TRBJ2-5, the V gene TRBV7-9, with 7 bases that match TRBD2. The CDR3 is made up of 13 amino acids. Losses at the gene ends were 4 bases for V and 13 bases for J; bases not matched to a gene: 12. Germline loops: CDR1 SEHNR, CDR2 FQNEAQ (reference sequence). The CDR3 sequence is CASSSSGIRGGYF. The CDR3 coding sequence is TGTGCCAGCAGCTCCTCGGGGATTCGCGGGGGGTACTTC.

The rearrangement uses TRBV6-5 and TRBJ2-7, with D tentatively TRBD1 (7 bases). The CDR3 totals 16 residues. Trimming stripped 6 bases from V and 4 bases from J, with 22 bases between. Germline loops: CDR1 MNHEY, CDR2 SVGAGI. The CDR3 DNA sequence: TGTGCCAGCAGCGGGGGAAGGGGGCCGACACTTTACGAGCAGTACTTC. Amino acids: CASSGGRGPTLYEQYF.

This clonotype was seen once. The V and J genes are TRBV5-1 and TRBJ2-7, with D unresolved. CDR3 length: 14 residues. The germline V and J ends were trimmed by 7 bases and 0 bases, with 14 bases remaining between them. CDR1 and CDR2 from the germline V gene are SGHRS and YFSETQ. DNA for the CDR3: TGCGCCAGCCAGGACGACGTCCTCTCCTACGAGCAGTACTTC. Translated: CASQDDVLSYEQYF.

The sample holds one count of this clonotype. V gene TRBV4-2 combines with J gene TRBJ1-5; D gene ambiguous. CDR3 length: 17 amino acids. The germline V gene encodes CDR1 LGHNA and CDR2 YNFKEQ. Trimming removed 1 base from V and 0 bases from J, with 13 bases in between. CDR3 nucleotides: TGTGCCAGCAGCCAAGCTTTGGGTCAGACTAGCAATCAGCCCCAGCATTTT. As protein: CASSQALGQTSNQPQHF.

The chain links TRBV20-1 to TRBJ2-1, with D hard to call. V shed 7 bases and J shed 0 bases, with 13 bases lying between them. The CDR3 spans 14 residues. Germline CDR1 is DFQATT and CDR2 is SNEGSKA (reference sequence). Here the CDR3 reads CSVLARLSYNEQFF. The DNA of the CDR3 is TGCAGTGTCCTGGCTAGGCTCTCCTACAATGAGCAGTTCTTC.

This clonotype was counted between two and nine times. This chain joins TRBV7-2 and TRBJ2-3, with 7 bases that match TRBD2. Germline V gene data show CDR1 as SGHTA and CDR2 as FQGNSA. The CDR3 has 16 residues. Trimming removed 4 bases from V and 6 bases from J; junction bases left unmatched: 13. CDR3 coding DNA: TGTGCCAGCAGCTACAAAGGAGGCGGGGGAAGCGATACGCAGTATTTT. The encoded protein is CASSYKGGGGSDTQYF.

J is TRBJ2-4 and V is TRBV12-3 or TRBV12-4; no firm D call. The J call may be mistaken, given a closer DNA end match to TRBJ2-7. The CDR3 runs 11 residues. CDR3 residues: CASTRVDEQYF. CDR3 DNA sequence: TGTGCCAGCACCCGCGTAGACGAGCAGTACTTC.

This clonotype has just a few counts. The rearrangement joins TRBV6-6 to TRBJ2-1, with D perhaps matching TRBD1 (6 bases). This CDR3 has 15 residues. The V end lost 0 bases, the J end lost 4 bases, and 10 bases lay between the germline ends. Germline CDR1 is MNHNY and CDR2 is SVGAGI (reference sequence). DNA of the CDR3: TGTGCCAGCAGTTACTCGGGACAAGTTTACAATGAGCAGTTCTTC. The encoded protein is CASSYSGQVYNEQFF.

The chain is built from TRBV6-2 or TRBV6-3 and TRBJ1-2; no reliable D call. The CDR3 is 11 amino acids. Trimming shortened V by 8 bases and J by 4 bases, and 8 bases separated the two germline ends. The V gene's germline CDR1 is MNHEY and CDR2 SVGEGT. The CDR3 sequence: CASRVGYGYTF. The CDR3, as DNA: TGTGCCAGCCGTGTGGGCTATGGCTACACCTTC.

This clonotype was recorded a few times. CDR3 DNA: TGCAGCGTTGCCCTGAGACTAGCGGGAAATGAGCAGTTCTTC. This gives the protein CSVALRLAGNEQFF. The rearrangement uses TRBV29-1 and TRBJ2-1; 11 bases line up with TRBD2. The J segment lost 7 bases and the V segment lost 4 bases, leaving 6 bases of the junction unmatched. Germline lookup yields CDR1 SQVTM and CDR2 ANQGSEA. The CDR3 runs to 14 residues.

The count of this clonotype is one. The CDR3 is CASSFNRGYGYTF. CDR3 DNA sequence: TGTGCCAGCAGCTTCAACAGGGGCTATGGCTACACCTTC. The rearrangement uses TRBV5-5 and TRBJ1-2, with 7 bases matching TRBD1. Losses at the gene ends were 2 bases for V and 4 bases for J; bases not matched to a gene: 2. This CDR3 has 13 amino acids. CDR1 is SGHKS and CDR2 is YYEKEE in the germline V gene (reference sequence).

The chain couples TRBV7-8 to TRBJ2-7, with D possibly matching TRBD2 (5 bases). The V end was cut by 5 bases, the J end by 0 bases, with 11 bases between. In germline, CDR1 is SGHVS, CDR2 FQNEAQ. This CDR3 has 14 amino acids. For the CDR3, the DNA is TGTGCCAGCAGCGGACGGAGGAGCTCCTACGAGCAGTACTTC. Translation gives CASSGRRSSYEQYF.

This chain connects TRBV5-1 to TRBJ2-2, with 8 bases that match TRBD2. The J call is uncertain, as TRBJ2-3 better fits the DNA end. The CDR3 spans 15 residues. Germline lookup yields CDR1 SGHRS and CDR2 YFSETQ. The CDR3 sequence is CASTSLAGSTDTQYF. CDR3 coding DNA: TGCGCCAGCACCAGTTTAGCGGGAAGCACAGATACGCAGTATTTT.

V gene TRBV29-1 combines with J gene TRBJ2-5; 12 nucleotides line up with TRBD2. The DNA matches TRBJ2-7 better at its end, which makes the J call doubtful. Germline CDR1 is SQVTM and CDR2 is ANQGSEA. The CDR3 has 14 residues. The CDR3 protein is CSVPGLAGDYEQYF. Written as DNA, the CDR3 is TGCAGCGTTCCGGGACTAGCGGGTGATTACGAGCAGTACTTC.

A word on this clonotype: A junction end diverges from the germline sequence, so it may reflect a read error. The chain employs TRBV12-3 or TRBV12-4 and TRBJ1-2; the D is unclear. The CDR3 runs 12 residues. Here the CDR3 DNA reads TGTGCCAGCAGTTTGGTGAACTGTGGCTACACCTTC. Residues: CASSLVNCGYTF.

This clonotype has just a few counts. The V and J genes are TRBV20-1 and TRBJ2-4, with TRBD1 as a possible D gene (6 bases). This CDR3 spans 11 amino acids. Germline V gene sequence: CDR1 DFQATT, CDR2 SNEGSKA (reference sequence). Trimming left V 8 bases short and J 13 bases short, with 18 bases between. CDR3 sequence (DNA): TGCAGTATGCACAGGGTGAGGGAGCAGTACTTC. This gives the protein CSMHRVREQYF.